These 18 T cell receptor beta chains were sequenced from one sample in a study of OX40 agonist ivuxolimab in advanced cancers. Library prep was done by the immunoSEQ multiplex PCR assay. In TCRdb, the immuneACCESS table is reduced to in-frame sequences with V and J assigned. These tables do not hold every clone; where another copy was compared, an unresolved V gene accounts for under half, and the others remain unexplained. In this sample the table shows tens of thousands of clones, 84% of which occur a single time. The ten largest clones capture 1.5% to 2% of the sample. The material was CD4+ or CD8+ T cells sorted from blood, obtained in a trial of the OX40 agonist ivuxolimab. These receptor sequences come from an adult with an advanced solid tumor such as melanoma, head and neck, liver or kidney cancer.

The genes are TRBV19 and TRBJ2-3, with D possibly TRBD1 on 6 matching bases. The CDR3 runs to 14 residues. With 4 bases removed from V and 0 bases from J, the gap between germline ends came to 8 bases. Germline V lookup: CDR1 LNHDA, CDR2 SQIVND (reference sequence). The CDR3 loop reads CASSRTASTDTQYF. The CDR3 DNA reads as TGTGCCAGTAGTAGGACAGCGAGCACAGATACGCAGTATTTT.

This clone was picked up one time. The CDR3 here is CASSLGGRPIYEQYF. CDR3 sequence (DNA): TGTGCCAGCAGTTTAGGCGGGAGGCCGATATACGAGCAGTACTTC. The chain has TRBV27 and TRBJ2-7; 8 bases map to TRBD2. CDR3 length: 15 residues. Germline trimming cut 2 bases from V and 4 bases from J; bases unmatched to any gene: 7. Per germline, CDR1 MNHEY and CDR2 SMNVEV (reference sequence).

This clone came up once. The genes are TRBV30 and TRBJ2-5; D call uncertain. CDR1 and CDR2 (germline): GTSNPN, SVGIG (reference sequence). V lost 5 bases and J 5 bases, leaving 12 bases between the germline ends. This CDR3 comprises 12 residues. The CDR3, as DNA: TGTGCCTGGGGGCCGGATGAGGAGACCCAGTACTTC. Residues: CAWGPDEETQYF. Supplemented by reference TRBV30 and TRBJ2-5, the full variable domain reads SQTIHQWPATLVQPVGSPLSLECTVEGTSNPNLYWYRQAAGRGLQLLFYSVGIGQISSEVPQNLSASRPQDRQFILSSKKLLLSDSGFYLCAWGPDEETQYFGPGTRLLVL.

CDR3 DNA: TGCGCCAGCAGCCCCGGTGTAGCGGGTCCAGATACGCAGTATTTT. Its translation is CASSPGVAGPDTQYF. This chain uses TRBV5-1 with TRBJ2-3, with TRBD2 matching 7 bases. V shed 4 bases and J 4 bases; nucleotides not matched to a gene: 9. Germline V gene sequence: CDR1 SGHRS, CDR2 YFSETQ. The CDR3 is 15 amino acids.

This chain joins TRBV11-2 and TRBJ2-5, with D perhaps TRBD2 (6 bases). V shed 6 bases and J shed 3 bases, with 11 bases lying between them. CDR1 is SGHAT and CDR2 is FQNNGV in the germline V gene. This CDR3 contains 13 residues. CDR3 protein: CASSVQREETQYF. CDR3 nucleotide sequence: TGTGCCAGCAGTGTCCAGCGGGAAGAGACCCAGTACTTC.

The chain couples TRBV2 to TRBJ2-2; D call uncertain. The V end was cut by 3 bases, the J end by 5 bases, with 10 bases between. Germline CDR1 and CDR2: SNHLY and FYNNEI. This CDR3 contains 14 residues. CDR3 sequence reads: CASSEGIWTGELFF. In nucleotides, the CDR3 is TGTGCCAGCAGTGAGGGAATTTGGACCGGGGAGCTGTTTTTT.

This clone was detected a few times. This rearrangement joins TRBV2 to TRBJ1-1; 7 bases are a match to TRBD1. Germline CDR1 reads SNHLY; CDR2 reads FYNNEI. Unmatched junction bases numbered 11, after V lost 6 bases and J lost 1 base. This CDR3 has 16 amino acids. The CDR3 bases are TGTGCCAGCAGCAAACTATCAAGGGGGCCGAACACTGAAGCTTTCTTT. Protein sequence: CASSKLSRGPNTEAFF.

The chain recombines TRBV7-9 with TRBJ2-5; 9 nucleotides agree with TRBD1. The CDR3 runs 18 residues. V gave up 0 bases and J gave up 3 bases; unmatched junction bases: 11. The germline V gene encodes CDR1 SEHNR and CDR2 FQNEAQ (reference sequence). DNA of the CDR3: TGTGCCAGCAGCTTAGCGCTCTCTGGGACAGGGATTAAAGAGACCCAGTACTTC. Translation gives CASSLALSGTGIKETQYF.

This clone was recorded a few times. The rearrangement links TRBV5-1 to TRBJ1-4, with D hard to call. CDR1 is SGHRS and CDR2 is YFSETQ in the germline V gene. The germline V and J ends were trimmed by 1 base and 5 bases, with 3 bases remaining between them. CDR3 length: 12 amino acids. The CDR3 bases are TGCGCCAGCAGCTTGAGCAATGAAAAACTGTTTTTT. It is translated as CASSLSNEKLFF.

The genes are TRBV18 and TRBJ2-1; 7 nucleotides agree with TRBD1. The CDR3 covers 15 residues. CDR1 KGHSH and CDR2 LQKENI come from the germline V gene. The V and J ends lost 5 bases and 5 bases, in that order; junction bases with no gene match: 9. The CDR3 sequence: CASSNDRVGNNEQFF. For the CDR3, the DNA is TGTGCCAGCTCAAACGACAGGGTCGGAAACAATGAGCAGTTCTTC. The variable domain in full, completed from reference TRBV18 and TRBJ2-1, reads NAGVMQNPRHLVRRRGQEARLRCSPMKGHSHVYWYRQLPEEGLKFMVYLQKENIIDESGMPKERFSAEFPKEGPSILRIQQVVRGDSAAYFCASSNDRVGNNEQFFGPGTRLTVL.

The chain is built from TRBV9 and TRBJ2-3; TRBD1 matches 9 bases. Germline assignment: CDR1 SGDLS and CDR2 YYNGEE. With V trimmed by 4 bases and J by 3 bases, 9 bases remained unmatched. There are 16 residues in the CDR3. The CDR3 DNA is TGTGCCAGCAGCCCCAGGACAGGGGAAGCGACAGATACGCAGTATTTT. Translation: CASSPRTGEATDTQYF.

V is TRBV5-6 and J is TRBJ1-2; 8 nucleotides line up with TRBD1. This CDR3 spans 15 amino acids. Trimming cost V 4 bases and J 3 bases; bases outside gene matches: 8. Germline lookup yields CDR1 SGHDT and CDR2 YYEEEE. The CDR3 DNA reads as TGTGCCAGCAGCCGAAAGAACAGGGGGGACTATGGCTACACCTTC. It is translated as CASSRKNRGDYGYTF.

The chain recombines TRBV5-4 with TRBJ2-2; no clear D gene. The CDR3 consists of 13 residues. The V gene's germline CDR1 is SGHNT and CDR2 YYREEE (reference sequence). Trimming left V 4 bases short and J 8 bases short, with 12 bases between. CDR3 region: CASSLEGSGELFF. The CDR3 coding sequence is TGTGCCAGCAGCCTAGAAGGTTCTGGGGAGCTGTTTTTT.

The V gene is TRBV18, the J gene TRBJ2-5; D not resolved. Germline values: CDR1 KGHSH, CDR2 LQKENI. The germline V and J ends were trimmed by 6 bases and 2 bases, with 10 bases remaining between them. There are 13 residues in the CDR3. CDR3 loop: CASSSTLQETQYF. CDR3 DNA: TGTGCCAGCTCCTCGACACTTCAAGAGACCCAGTACTTC.

This clone has only one observation. The chain recombines TRBV6-5 with TRBJ2-4, with D unresolved. Trimming stripped 6 bases from V and 3 bases from J, with 12 bases between. CDR3 length: 14 amino acids. CDR1 and CDR2 from the germline V gene are MNHEY and SVGAGI. Here the CDR3 reads CASRRAGDKNIQYF. CDR3 DNA sequence: TGTGCCAGCAGACGGGCAGGTGACAAAAACATTCAGTACTTC.

The chain combines TRBV5-4 with TRBJ2-3; D may be TRBD2 (5 bases). V lost 2 bases and J lost 6, with 13 bases in between. Germline lookup yields CDR1 SGHNT and CDR2 YYREEE (reference sequence). The CDR3 is made up of 14 amino acids. The CDR3 loop reads CASSFVFGEDTQYF. The CDR3 bases are TGTGCCAGCAGCTTTGTCTTTGGGGAGGATACGCAGTATTTT.

In its sample, this clone was seen a few times. The genes are TRBV27 and TRBJ1-3; D is undetermined. The germline gives CDR1 MNHEY, CDR2 SMNVEV (reference sequence). This CDR3 has 15 residues. Trimming shortened V by 5 bases and J by 1 base, and 12 bases separated the two germline ends. CDR3 sequence: CASSTHPVSGNTIYF. The CDR3 DNA reads TGTGCCAGCAGTACCCATCCCGTGTCTGGAAACACCATATATTTT.

This chain joins TRBV7-2 and TRBJ1-3; D gene uncertain. CDR1 is SGHTA and CDR2 is FQGNSA in the germline V gene. Deletions cut 3 bases from V and 1 base from J, with 13 bases between. The CDR3 has 16 amino acids. The CDR3 is CASSFSPIVSGNTIYF. Written as DNA, the CDR3 is TGTGCCAGCAGCTTTTCCCCAATAGTTTCTGGAAACACCATATATTTT.